This T cell receptor beta chain came from a study of cytomegalovirus exposure and HLA in healthy donors. It was healthy bone marrow donors who served as donors. These donors counted as nominally healthy when sampled, but unrecorded immune exposures were likely. Losses at the gene ends were 5 bases for V and 5 bases for J; bases not matched to a gene: 8. In germline, CDR1 is GTSNPN, CDR2 SVGIG (reference sequence). The CDR3 contains 13 residues. Study-level findings and limits: Later work found most CMV-associated TCR beta chains apparently HLA-restricted. The analysis excluded some indistinguishable V segments, including TRBV6-2 and TRBV6-3.

Vbeta (60) and Jbeta (13) primers were used in the PCR. Clones were read by immunoSEQ multiplex PCR, and TCRdb kept only the in-frame ones, dropping some. The table has about 140,000 clones, 76% seen once. Remarks on this clone: Its antigen is unknown.

Sample: PBMCs. This chain links TRBV30 with TRBJ1-1, with TRBD1 matching over 7 bases. This TCR derives from a man between 18 and 35 years old in good health and CMV-seronegative. CDR3 sequence reads: CAWERGLGTEAFF. CDR3 in DNA: TGTGCCTGGGAGAGGGGGCTGGGTACTGAAGCTTTCTTT.